This T cell receptor beta chain was sequenced during a study of T-cell memory formation after mild COVID-19. Study-level results: Clones which contracted sat mainly in CM and EM if CD4+, and in EMRA if CD8+.

TCRdb re-called the 5' RACE reads with MiXCR, one entry per CDR3 protein. The sample shows some 250,000 distinct CDR3 sequences, 8% to 10% of them seen only once. Germline V gene lookup returns CDR1 SGHRS and CDR2 YFSETQ. CDR3 length: 15 amino acids. V lost 2 bases and J lost 5, with 13 bases in between. Points on this clonotype: Its cognate antigen is unknown.

The sample was PBMCs or a T cell subset sorted from them (not recorded which). The chain uses TRBV5-1 and TRBJ2-2; either TRBD1 or TRBD2 may fit D (5 bases each). The TCR originated in a man younger than 30 who had mild COVID-19 (a few samples of this study predate the infection). Cell type and time point are not known. CDR3 DNA: TGCGCCAGCAGCTTCCGAGGGACGGAGACCGGGGAGCTGTTTTTT. Translated: CASSFRGTETGELFF. The complete variable domain, with remaining parts taken from reference TRBV5-1 and TRBJ2-2, reads KAGVTQTPRYLIKTRGQQVTLSCSPISGHRSVSWYQQTPGQGLQFLFEYFSETQRNKGNFPGRFSGRQFSNSRSEMNVSTLELGDSALYLCASSFRGTETGELFFGEGSRLTVL.